These 19 T cell receptor beta chains were all obtained from the same sample, sequenced in a study of identical twins. TCRdb processed the 5' RACE reads anew with MiXCR; each CDR3 protein has one entry. The sample has roughly 200,000 distinct CDR3 sequences, less than 8% seen once. The same data also went into a second study, on yellow fever vaccine responses in identical twins.

What was sequenced was memory (CD45RO+) T cells sorted from blood. These receptors all stem from a woman under 30 in good health.

This clonotype was observed at least ten times. The chain is built from TRBV10-3 and TRBJ1-4; no reliable D call. The V gene's germline CDR1 is ENHRY and CDR2 SYGVKD. With 5 bases removed from V and 5 bases from J, the gap between germline ends came to 9 bases. The CDR3 runs 13 residues. CDR3 DNA: TGTGCCATCAGTCCCGAGGAGAATGAAAAACTGTTTTTT. Encoded protein: CAISPEENEKLFF.

This clonotype showed up many times. This chain uses TRBV5-1 with TRBJ1-2; D ambiguous. The ends were cut back, 5 bases at V and 5 bases at J, with 16 bases in the middle. This CDR3 has 14 residues. Germline CDR1 SGHRS, CDR2 YFSETQ. The chain's CDR3 is CASRASATPYGYTF. CDR3 DNA: TGCGCCAGCAGGGCTTCGGCGACGCCGTATGGCTACACCTTC.

This clonotype was counted a few times. The gene calls are TRBV24-1 and TRBJ1-2; 8 nucleotides agree with TRBD1. The length of the CDR3 is 14 residues. V gave up 7 bases and J gave up 1 base; unmatched junction bases: 4. The germline V gene encodes CDR1 KGHDR and CDR2 SFDVKD. This chain's CDR3 is CATSGQGLNYGYTF. For the CDR3, the DNA is TGTGCCACCAGCGGACAGGGACTTAACTATGGCTACACCTTC.

The table lists this clonotype with many counts. The CDR3 spells CSTLSEIYTQYF. The DNA for the CDR3 is TGCAGCACTCTTTCCGAAATCTATACGCAGTATTTT. The chain couples TRBV29-1 to TRBJ2-3; D uncertain. Trimming removed 8 bases from V and 7 bases from J, with 16 bases in between. Per germline, CDR1 SQVTM and CDR2 ANQGSEA. The CDR3 has 12 amino acids.

This clonotype was found many times. The chain is built from TRBV7-9 and TRBJ1-2; D may be TRBD1 (5 bases). The ends were cut back, 4 bases at V and 4 bases at J, with 10 bases in the middle. CDR3 length: 13 residues. Germline V gives CDR1 SEHNR, CDR2 FQNEAQ (reference sequence). The CDR3 here is CASSWRGAYGYTF. The CDR3 DNA reads as TGTGCCAGCAGCTGGCGCGGGGCCTATGGCTACACCTTC.

This clonotype showed up many times. The chain uses TRBV2 and TRBJ2-2; TRBD1 aligns across 9 bases. There are 16 residues in the CDR3. V was pared by 7 bases and J by 4 bases, with 10 bases of the junction left unmatched. The germline CDR1 and CDR2 sequences are SNHLY and FYNNEI. This CDR3 reads CASNIITGQGTGELFF. CDR3 coding DNA: TGTGCCAGCAACATAATTACGGGACAGGGCACCGGGGAGCTGTTTTTT. The whole variable domain, remainder taken from reference TRBV2 and TRBJ2-2, is EPEVTQTPSHQVTQMGQEVILRCVPISNHLYFYWYRQILGQKVEFLVSFYNNEISEKSEIFDDQFSVERPDGSNFTLKIRSTKLEDSAMYFCASNIITGQGTGELFFGEGSRLTVL.

Ten or more counts support this clonotype. V and J are TRBV20-1 and TRBJ1-5; D call uncertain. Germline-derived CDR1 and CDR2 are DFQATT and SNEGSKA (reference sequence). Trimming stripped 5 bases from V and 5 bases from J, with 13 bases between. The CDR3 loop spans 13 amino acids. The CDR3 loop is CSAGRSGDQPQHF. CDR3 bases: TGCAGTGCTGGACGGTCTGGTGATCAGCCCCAGCATTTT.

This clonotype has a count of ten or more. The CDR3 DNA follows: TGTGCCAGCAGCCAAGATGGGGCAGCTTACAATGAGCAGTTCTTC. Translated, it gives CASSQDGAAYNEQFF. This chain joins TRBV3-1 and TRBJ2-1; TRBD1 might be the D (5 bases). CDR1 is LGHDT and CDR2 is YNNKEL in the germline V gene (reference sequence). The CDR3 is made up of 15 amino acids. Trimming left V 0 bases short and J 4 bases short, with 10 bases between.

The chain links TRBV10-1 to TRBJ2-1; 9 positions agree with TRBD2. Germline loops: CDR1 WNHNN, CDR2 SYGVQD (reference sequence). V was pared by 3 bases and J by 6 bases, with 6 bases of the junction left unmatched. This CDR3 has 15 amino acids. CDR3 residues: CASSDPSGMGNEQFF. Here the CDR3 DNA reads TGCGCCAGCAGTGATCCTAGCGGGATGGGCAATGAGCAGTTCTTC.

This clonotype is categorized as medium-sized. The gene calls are TRBV6-2 or TRBV6-3 and TRBJ2-1; D is possibly TRBD1 (5 bases). Trimming removed 4 bases at V and 1 base at J, with 11 bases between. Germline CDR1 reads MNHEY; CDR2 reads SVGEGT. The CDR3 covers 15 residues. The CDR3 region has the DNA TGTGCCAGCAGTTCTCAGGGCCAATCCTACAATGAGCAGTTCTTC. Protein: CASSSQGQSYNEQFF.

This clonotype has at least ten counts. V usage is TRBV10-1 and J usage is TRBJ2-1; 7 bases fit TRBD2. The J segment lost 4 bases and the V segment lost 3 bases, leaving 3 bases of the junction unmatched. CDR3 length equals 14 residues. The germline V gene encodes CDR1 WNHNN and CDR2 SYGVQD (reference sequence). The CDR3 loop reads CASSENGRYNEQFF. CDR3 coding DNA: TGCGCCAGCAGTGAAAACGGGAGGTACAATGAGCAGTTCTTC.

On this clonotype: A read error may account for a junction end that differs from germline. This sequence joins TRBV5-5 and TRBJ2-5; no firm D call. Germline CDR1 reads SGHKS; CDR2 reads YYEKEE (reference sequence). The CDR3 covers 13 residues. In DNA, the CDR3 is TGTGCCATCAGCGCTGGGCTCCTAGAGACCCAGTACTTC. Its translation is CAISAGLLETQYF.

This clonotype was found many times. The chain employs TRBV7-9 and TRBJ1-2; D is unresolved. The V gene's germline CDR1 is SEHNR and CDR2 FQNEAQ (reference sequence). The CDR3 has 14 residues. Trimming took off 3 bases at V and 0 bases at J, with 8 bases between the two ends. Written as DNA, the CDR3 is TGTGCCAGCAGCTTTACCAGTCCTAACTATGGCTACACCTTC. Its translation is CASSFTSPNYGYTF.

V and J are TRBV24-1 and TRBJ2-2; 8 bases align to TRBD2. Trimming removed 5 bases from V and 7 bases from J; junction bases left unmatched: 11. Germline V CDR1 and CDR2: KGHDR, SFDVKD. The CDR3 loop spans 16 amino acids. CDR3 DNA sequence: TGTGCCACCAGTGGTCCGGGACTAGACCTTTTCGGGGAGCTGTTTTTT. Translating it yields CATSGPGLDLFGELFF.

V gene TRBV27 combines with J gene TRBJ2-6; tentatively, D is TRBD2 (6 bases). Germline lookup yields CDR1 MNHEY and CDR2 SMNVEV (reference sequence). The CDR3 is made up of 14 amino acids. V dropped 4 bases and J dropped 2 bases, with 6 bases sitting between them. The CDR3 is CASSWGAGANVLTF. DNA for the CDR3: TGTGCCAGCAGTTGGGGGGCTGGGGCCAACGTCCTGACTTTC.

This clonotype was seen many times. The rearrangement uses TRBV28 and TRBJ2-3; TRBD1 might be the D (6 bases). Between the trimmed V and J ends, which lost 1 base and 6 bases, there was a span of 20 bases. Per germline, CDR1 MDHEN and CDR2 SYDVKM. The CDR3 is made up of 17 amino acids. This CDR3 is CASSLSDSVPKRDTQYF. In nucleotides, the CDR3 is TGTGCCAGCAGTTTATCGGACAGCGTCCCGAAAAGGGATACGCAGTATTTT.

There are a few counts of this clonotype. The chain links TRBV7-8 to TRBJ2-7, with a tentative D call TRBD2 (6 bases). V lost 5 bases and J lost 0, with 14 bases in between. Germline values: CDR1 SGHVS, CDR2 FQNEAQ. CDR3 length equals 15 residues. The CDR3, as DNA: TGTGCCAGCAGCCCCGGGGGATCCAACTCCTACGAGCAGTACTTC. It encodes CASSPGGSNSYEQYF.

This clonotype appeared many times. V gene TRBV20-1 combines with J gene TRBJ2-1; TRBD1 might be the D (5 bases). Germline lookup yields CDR1 DFQATT and CDR2 SNEGSKA (reference sequence). The CDR3 runs to 12 residues. Trimming pared 5 bases from V and 5 bases from J, leaving 10 bases between. The DNA for the CDR3 is TGCAGTGCTGGTCTCAGGGACAATGAGCAGTTCTTC. Its translation: CSAGLRDNEQFF.

This clonotype came up many times. The chain is built from TRBV5-5 and TRBJ2-3, with 10 bases aligning to TRBD1. Germline V lookup: CDR1 SGHKS, CDR2 YYEKEE (reference sequence). Trimming at V came to 3 bases and at J to 2 bases, leaving 6 bases not matched to a gene. The CDR3 covers 16 residues. The CDR3 bases are TGTGCCAGCAGCTCACTAGGGACAGGGGCCACAGATACGCAGTATTTT. Encoded protein: CASSSLGTGATDTQYF.